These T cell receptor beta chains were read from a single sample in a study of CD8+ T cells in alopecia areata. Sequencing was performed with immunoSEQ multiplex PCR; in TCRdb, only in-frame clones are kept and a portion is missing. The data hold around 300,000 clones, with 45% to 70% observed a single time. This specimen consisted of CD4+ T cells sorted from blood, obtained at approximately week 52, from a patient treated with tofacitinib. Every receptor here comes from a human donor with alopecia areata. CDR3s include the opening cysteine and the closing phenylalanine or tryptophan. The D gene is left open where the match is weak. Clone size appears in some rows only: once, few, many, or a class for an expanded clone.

CDR3aa: CAISESFGAPSTDTQYF; CDR3nt: TGTGCCATCAGTGAGTCATTTGGTGCCCCCAGCACAGATACGCAGTATTTT; j_gene: TRBJ2-3; abundance: few; v_gene: TRBV10-3; d_gene: -
CDR3aa: CASSLAGVHEQYF; CDR3nt: TGCGCCAGCAGCTTGGCAGGGGTCCACGAGCAGTACTTC; j_gene: TRBJ2-7; abundance: -; v_gene: TRBV5-1; d_gene: -
CDR3aa: CAWSAKPRETQYF; CDR3nt: TGTGCCTGGAGTGCCAAACCTCGGGAGACCCAGTACTTC; j_gene: TRBJ2-5; abundance: -; v_gene: TRBV30; d_gene: -
CDR3aa: CAISGSSGDEQFF; CDR3nt: TGTGCCATCAGTGGTTCCTCTGGGGATGAGCAGTTCTTC; j_gene: TRBJ2-1; abundance: few; v_gene: TRBV10-3; d_gene: -
CDR3aa: CASSLPGENYGYTF; CDR3nt: TGTGCCAGCAGCTTACCAGGAGAGAACTATGGCTACACCTTC; j_gene: TRBJ1-2; abundance: few; v_gene: TRBV5-4; d_gene: -
CDR3aa: CSAIRTSKNEQFF; CDR3nt: TGCAGCGCTATCCGGACTAGCAAGAATGAGCAGTTCTTC; j_gene: TRBJ2-1; abundance: few; v_gene: TRBV29-1; d_gene: TRBD2
CDR3aa: CAWSRGEVIHEQYF; CDR3nt: TGTGCCTGGAGTCGGGGGGAGGTAATTCACGAGCAGTACTTC; j_gene: TRBJ2-7; abundance: -; v_gene: TRBV30; d_gene: TRBD2
CDR3aa: CAWSDRLAGGGTDTQYF; CDR3nt: TGTGCCTGGAGTGACAGACTAGCGGGGGGGGGCACAGATACGCAGTATTTT; j_gene: TRBJ2-3; abundance: -; v_gene: TRBV30; d_gene: TRBD2
CDR3aa: CASSSRQGISSPLHF; CDR3nt: TGTGCCAGCAGTTCTCGACAGGGGATCAGTTCACCCCTCCACTTT; j_gene: TRBJ1-6; abundance: few; v_gene: TRBV6-5; d_gene: TRBD1
CDR3aa: CASISPVDTQYF; CDR3nt: TGCGCCAGCATTTCCCCAGTGGATACGCAGTATTTT; j_gene: TRBJ2-3; abundance: -; v_gene: TRBV5-1; d_gene: -
CDR3aa: CASSLSVDYNEKLFF; CDR3nt: TGTGCCAGCAGCTTATCAGTGGATTATAATGAAAAACTGTTTTTT; j_gene: TRBJ1-4; abundance: few; v_gene: TRBV11-2; d_gene: -
CDR3aa: CASRGQGTQYF; CDR3nt: TGTGCCAGCAGGGGGCAGGGGACCCAGTACTTC; j_gene: TRBJ2-5; abundance: -; v_gene: TRBV6-6; d_gene: -
CDR3aa: CASSLAGTHSYNEQFF; CDR3nt: TGCGCCAGCAGCTTGGCCGGGACACACTCCTACAATGAGCAGTTCTTC; j_gene: TRBJ2-1; abundance: -; v_gene: TRBV5-1; d_gene: -
CDR3aa: CASSPSGQGQPQHF; CDR3nt: TGTGCCAGCAGCCCGTCCGGACAGGGTCAGCCCCAGCATTTT; j_gene: TRBJ1-5; abundance: -; v_gene: TRBV6-5; d_gene: TRBD1